The 6 T cell receptor beta chains below come from one sample, sequenced in a study of blood T cell repertoires in COVID-19. Produced via immunoSEQ multiplex PCR; TCRdb's table is partial and in-frame only. This table has 350,000 to 400,000 clones, roughly 88% appearing once. Sequencing used PBMCs or T cells enriched from blood (not recorded which). Source of these receptors: a woman aged 25 to 39 with acute COVID-19.

The chain joins TRBV5-6 to TRBJ1-5; D is perhaps TRBD1 (5 bases). Trimming stripped 3 bases from V and 4 bases from J, with 14 bases between. Germline V gene data show CDR1 as SGHDT and CDR2 as YYEEEE. CDR3 length: 15 amino acids. The CDR3 is CASSYGAGSNQPQHF. CDR3 nucleotide sequence: TGTGCCAGCAGCTATGGGGCGGGGAGTAATCAGCCCCAGCATTTT.

V gene TRBV11-3 combines with J gene TRBJ1-2, with D hard to call. The CDR3 extends over 13 amino acids. The V and J ends lost 5 bases and 2 bases respectively, with 9 bases between them. Germline values: CDR1 SGHNT, CDR2 YENEEA. The CDR3: CASSRDENYGYTF. CDR3 bases: TGTGCCAGCAGCCGAGATGAAAACTATGGCTACACCTTC. The whole variable domain, remainder taken from reference TRBV11-3 and TRBJ1-2, is EAGVVQSPRYKIIEKKQPVAFWCNPISGHNTLYWYLQNLGQGPELLIRYENEEAVDDSQLPKDRFSAERLKGVDSTLKIQPAELGDSAVYLCASSRDENYGYTFGSGTRLTVV.

The V gene is TRBV24-1, the J gene TRBJ2-3; the D gene is possibly TRBD1 (6 bases). The CDR3 extends over 15 amino acids. Trimming removed 4 bases at V and 4 bases at J, with 14 bases between. The V gene's germline CDR1 is KGHDR and CDR2 SFDVKD. The CDR3 loop is CATSEQGYLADTQYF. The CDR3 coding sequence is TGTGCCACCAGTGAACAGGGATATCTGGCAGATACGCAGTATTTT.

This clone was detected once. V and J are TRBV5-6 and TRBJ2-7; 8 positions match TRBD1. Germline assignment: CDR1 SGHDT and CDR2 YYEEEE. This CDR3 is built from 14 residues. Losses at the gene ends were 3 bases for V and 0 bases for J; bases not matched to a gene: 2. CDR3 in DNA: TGTGCCAGCAGCTGGGGACAGGACTCCTACGAGCAGTACTTC. Protein: CASSWGQDSYEQYF.

V gene TRBV30 combines with J gene TRBJ2-7, with D uncertain. The CDR3 runs 12 residues. CDR1 is GTSNPN, CDR2 SVGIG, per germline (reference sequence). V dropped 3 bases and J dropped 4 bases, with 10 bases sitting between them. The CDR3 loop reads CAWSGARYEQYF. CDR3 sequence (DNA): TGTGCCTGGAGCGGAGCCCGATACGAGCAGTACTTC.

The chain couples TRBV5-6 to TRBJ2-7; D is uncertain. Trimming stripped 1 base from V and 1 base from J, with 3 bases between. CDR3 size: 12 residues. Looked up from germline, CDR1 is SGHDT and CDR2 is YYEEEE. As DNA, the CDR3 is TGTGCCAGCAGCTTGTCGTCCTACGAGCAGTACTTC. The encoded protein is CASSLSSYEQYF.